These 5 T cell receptor beta chains were all obtained from the same sample, sequenced in a study of blood T cell repertoires in COVID-19. The assay was immunoSEQ multiplex PCR, and TCRdb's table has in-frame clones only and misses some. The sample lists some 250,000 clones, more than 70% seen once, with 5% to 6% in the top ten. Sample: peripheral blood. The receptors originated from an elderly man with acute or convalescent COVID-19.

The table lists this clone with a count of one. V usage is TRBV11-2 and J usage is TRBJ1-2; D uncertain. CDR1 is SGHAT and CDR2 is FQNNGV in the germline V gene. This CDR3 is 13 amino acids long. With 2 bases removed from V and 5 bases from J, the gap between germline ends came to 9 bases. CDR3 sequence: CASSLQAGYGYTF. CDR3 nucleotide sequence: TGTGCCAGCAGCTTACAGGCGGGATATGGCTACACCTTC.

Written as DNA, the CDR3 is TGTGCCAGCAGCCCGGGACAGCTCTATGGCTACACCTTC. It specifies CASSPGQLYGYTF. V gene TRBV7-2 combines with J gene TRBJ1-2, with 7 nucleotides matching TRBD1. CDR1 and CDR2 (germline): SGHTA, FQGNSA. Trimming at V came to 5 bases and at J to 4 bases, leaving 4 bases not matched to a gene. The CDR3 runs to 13 residues.

The V and J genes are TRBV28 and TRBJ2-1; 9 bases align to TRBD1. The J segment lost 6 bases and the V segment lost 4 bases, leaving 10 bases of the junction unmatched. CDR1 and CDR2 from the germline V gene are MDHEN and SYDVKM. The CDR3 sequence is 16 residues long. The CDR3: CASSSGTGKGSNEQFF. In DNA form, the CDR3 reads TGTGCCAGCAGTTCAGGGACAGGGAAGGGGAGCAATGAGCAGTTCTTC.

This rearrangement joins TRBV7-3 to TRBJ1-5; 8 positions agree with TRBD1. There are 13 residues in the CDR3. The germline V gene encodes CDR1 SGHTA and CDR2 FQGTGA. J was trimmed by 5 bases and V by 5 bases; bases with no gene match: 2. CDR3 protein: CASSLQGDQPQHF. The CDR3 DNA sequence: TGTGCCAGCAGCCTACAGGGGGATCAGCCCCAGCATTTT.

The chain joins TRBV21-1 to TRBJ2-5; the table names TRBD2, a call not compared with the DNA. TRBV21-1 is an annotated pseudogene. CDR3 length equals 17 residues. CDR3 in amino acids: CASTSKELAGVGETQYF. CDR3 in DNA: TGTGCCAGCACCTCAAAGGAGCTAGCGGGAGTAGGAGAGACCCAGTACTTC.